These 27 T cell receptor beta chains originate from one sample sequenced in a study of T cell responses to AZD1222 COVID-19 vaccine (dated by TCRdb to the early 2020s). Library creation used the immunoSEQ multiplex PCR assay. TCRdb took over this immuneACCESS table, retaining in-frame rearrangements with V and J assigned. Such tables are incomplete; in checked studies, under half of the missing clones stem from an unresolved V gene, and the remainder is unexplained. This sample holds 130,000 or so clones; about 93% were observed only once. Roughly 4% of the sample is taken by the ten largest. Interpreted using the paper, the time point label stands for: about 28 days (+/-7) after the second vaccine dose. The specimen comprised peripheral blood, sampled 28 days after the second AZD1222 dose. The receptors come from an adult who received the AZD1222 COVID-19 vaccine.

The chain employs TRBV15 and TRBJ2-3; TRBD2 matches 8 bases. The ends lost 0 bases at V and 3 bases at J; junction bases unmatched: 2. The CDR3 spans 15 residues. Germline CDR1 LNHNV, CDR2 YYDKDF (reference sequence). The CDR3 region is CATSRDLAGTDTQYF. In DNA form, the CDR3 reads TGTGCCACCAGCAGAGACCTAGCGGGTACAGATACGCAGTATTTT. The whole variable domain, filled in from reference TRBV15 and TRBJ2-3, reads DAMVIQNPRYQVTQFGKPVTLSCSQTLNHNVMYWYQQKSSQAPKLLFHYYDKDFNNEADTPDNFQSRRPNTSFCFLDIRSPGLGDTAMYLCATSRDLAGTDTQYFGPGTRLTVL.

The CDR3 protein is CASLPSSYSYGYTF. The CDR3 DNA is TGTGCCAGCCTTCCAAGCAGTTATTCTTATGGCTACACCTTC. The rearrangement links TRBV2 to TRBJ1-2; D is uncertain. This CDR3 has 14 residues. Germline CDR1 reads SNHLY; CDR2 reads FYNNEI. The V end lost 8 bases, the J end lost 5 bases, and 18 bases lay between the germline ends.

J is TRBJ1-1 and V is TRBV7-9, with a tentative D call TRBD1 (5 bases). Per germline, CDR1 SEHNR and CDR2 FQNEAQ (reference sequence). V was clipped by 4 bases and J by 5 bases, with 8 bases between them. The CDR3 consists of 12 residues. The CDR3 bases are TGTGCCAGCAGCTGGGGGGAGACTGAAGCTTTCTTT. Translation gives CASSWGETEAFF.

This clone was recorded only once. The junction departs from germline at one end; a sequencing error may be responsible. The V gene is TRBV29-1, the J gene TRBJ1-3, with D uncertain. CDR3 length: 12 residues. CDR1 and CDR2 (germline): SQVTM, ANQGSEA. In DNA form, the CDR3 reads TGCAGCGTGGAAGACGGGCGAAACACCATATATTTT. This codes for CSVEDGRNTIYF. The variable domain in full, with the rest retrieved from reference TRBV29-1 and TRBJ1-3, is SAVISQKPSRDICQRGTSLTIQCQVDSQVTMMFWYRQQPGQSLTLIATANQGSEATYESGFVIDKFPISRPNLTFSTLTVSNMSPEDSSIYLCSVEDGRNTIYFGEGSWLTVV.

The rearrangement uses TRBV11-3 and TRBJ2-1, with D perhaps being TRBD1 or TRBD2 (5 bases each). The CDR3 has 11 amino acids. The V and J ends lost 4 bases and 10 bases respectively, with 8 bases between them. Germline CDR1 is SGHNT and CDR2 is YENEEA. CDR3 in amino acids: CASSSEGEQFF. Written as DNA, the CDR3 is TGTGCCAGCAGCTCAGAGGGGGAGCAGTTCTTC.

The V and J genes are TRBV5-6 and TRBJ1-1; no firm D call. Germline CDR1 and CDR2: SGHDT and YYEEEE. The V end was cut by 2 bases, the J end by 0 bases, with 11 bases between. CDR3 length: 15 residues. Here the CDR3 reads CASSFRWPMNTEAFF. DNA for the CDR3: TGTGCCAGCAGCTTTAGGTGGCCGATGAACACTGAAGCTTTCTTT.

V and J are TRBV4-1 and TRBJ1-6; the D is unclear. V lost 3 bases and J lost 7, with 13 bases in between. Germline loops: CDR1 MGHRA, CDR2 YSYEKL. The CDR3 contains 15 residues. The CDR3 nucleotides are TGCGCCAGCAGCCACCGAGGACCAATGAATTCACCCCTCCACTTT. Protein product: CASSHRGPMNSPLHF.

V and J are TRBV4-1 and TRBJ1-6; D perhaps matches TRBD1 (6 bases). CDR1 and CDR2 from the germline V gene are MGHRA and YSYEKL. The length of the CDR3 is 16 residues. V gave up 0 bases and J gave up 8 bases, with 14 bases separating them. The CDR3 sequence: CASSQDRNREDSPLHF. CDR3 DNA: TGCGCCAGCAGCCAAGATCGAAACAGGGAAGATTCACCCCTCCACTTT.

The chain employs TRBV9 and TRBJ1-2; no definite D call. Germline CDR1 reads SGDLS; CDR2 reads YYNGEE. V lost 3 bases and J lost 8, with 23 bases in between. This CDR3 is built from 16 residues. The CDR3 sequence: CASSEAHDRSHGGYTF. DNA of the CDR3: TGTGCCAGCAGCGAGGCACATGACCGGTCGCACGGGGGCTACACCTTC. Filled out from reference TRBV9 and TRBJ1-2, the complete variable domain reads DSGVTQTPKHLITATGQRVTLRCSPRSGDLSVYWYQQSLDQGLQFLIQYYNGEERAKGNILERFSAQQFPDLHSELNLSSLELGDSALYFCASSEAHDRSHGGYTFGSGTRLTVV.

The chain has TRBV4-3 and TRBJ1-1; 8 bases fit TRBD1. The CDR3 contains 15 residues. CDR1 is LGHNA, CDR2 YSLEER, per germline. V shed 0 bases and J 3 bases; nucleotides not matched to a gene: 3. CDR3 residues: CASSQEGQAYTEAFF. DNA for the CDR3: TGCGCCAGCAGCCAAGAGGGACAGGCCTACACTGAAGCTTTCTTT.

The rearrangement joins TRBV29-1 to TRBJ2-7; 11 bases map to TRBD1. J lost 5 bases, V lost 7 bases, and 7 bases had no gene match. This CDR3 comprises 13 residues. CDR1 SQVTM and CDR2 ANQGSEA come from the germline V gene. The CDR3 loop is CSAGQGVPHEQYF. CDR3 DNA: TGCAGCGCGGGACAGGGGGTTCCGCACGAGCAGTACTTC.

The chain joins TRBV7-9 to TRBJ2-1, with TRBD2 as a possible D gene (6 bases). Germline CDR1 and CDR2: SEHNR and FQNEAQ (reference sequence). The ends were cut back, 2 bases at V and 8 bases at J, with 19 bases in the middle. The CDR3 runs to 16 residues. In DNA, the CDR3 is TGTGCCAGCAGCTTAATCGCGGGACCCTATTTCGATGAGCAGTTCTTC. Translation: CASSLIAGPYFDEQFF.

This chain joins TRBV2 and TRBJ2-1; the match to TRBD2 covers 8 bases. Germline-derived CDR1 and CDR2 are SNHLY and FYNNEI. Germline trimming cut 4 bases from V and 6 bases from J; bases unmatched to any gene: 8. This CDR3 region has 15 residues. The CDR3: CASSAGLAGINEQFF. Written as DNA, the CDR3 is TGTGCCAGCAGTGCGGGGCTAGCGGGTATCAATGAGCAGTTCTTC.

This clone appeared a single time. The rearrangement uses TRBV11-3 and TRBJ2-5; D is possibly TRBD1 or TRBD2 (5 bases each). The CDR3 sequence is 13 residues long. Germline V gene lookup returns CDR1 SGHNT and CDR2 YENEEA. The ends were cut back, 5 bases at V and 5 bases at J, with 12 bases in the middle. The CDR3 DNA sequence: TGTGCCAGCAGCGGGGGTTCTGAGGAGACCCAGTACTTC. Encoded protein: CASSGGSEETQYF.

This rearrangement joins TRBV5-1 to TRBJ2-7, with D perhaps TRBD1 or TRBD2 (5 bases each). This CDR3 contains 15 residues. The germline V gene has CDR1 SGHRS and CDR2 YFSETQ. The V and J ends lost 0 bases and 8 bases respectively, with 18 bases between them. CDR3 in DNA: TGCGCCAGCAGCTTGGCACCGGGACCCGAGATGAAGCAGTACTTC. Its translation is CASSLAPGPEMKQYF.

This clone has a single count. The chain's CDR3 is CASSYSTGGTEPQHF. CDR3 nucleotides: TGTGCCAGCAGTTACTCGACAGGGGGAACGGAGCCCCAGCATTTT. This rearrangement joins TRBV6-5 to TRBJ1-5, with 9 bases aligning to TRBD1. Germline lookup yields CDR1 MNHEY and CDR2 SVGAGI. J was trimmed by 8 bases and V by 0 bases; bases with no gene match: 5. The CDR3 is 15 residues long.

The V gene is TRBV3-1 (or the pseudogene TRBV3-2), the J gene TRBJ2-6; D possibly uses TRBD1 or TRBD2 (5 bases each). The CDR3 loop spans 17 amino acids. Germline CDR1 and CDR2: LGHDT and YNNKEL (reference sequence). Trimming left V 4 bases short and J 0 bases short, with 13 bases between. CDR3 sequence reads: CASSPFRGLSGANVLTF. CDR3 bases: TGTGCCAGCAGCCCCTTCCGGGGCCTCTCTGGGGCCAACGTCCTGACTTTC.

V gene TRBV5-6 combines with J gene TRBJ2-3, with 10 positions matching TRBD2. Germline lookup yields CDR1 SGHDT and CDR2 YYEEEE. Trimming at V came to 0 bases and at J to 5 bases, leaving 9 bases not matched to a gene. The CDR3 length is 17 residues. CDR3 sequence: CASSLEGSGRWVDTQYF. The CDR3 DNA sequence: TGTGCCAGCAGCTTGGAAGGTAGCGGGAGGTGGGTAGATACGCAGTATTTT.

The J gene is TRBJ2-3, the V gene TRBV12-5, with no clear D. CDR1 is LGHNT, CDR2 FRNRAP, per germline. CDR3 length: 11 amino acids. V shed 1 base and J shed 6 bases, with 2 bases lying between them. The CDR3 sequence is CASGLGDTQYF. CDR3 nucleotide sequence: TGTGCTAGTGGTTTGGGGGATACGCAGTATTTT.

The chain joins TRBV6-5 to TRBJ1-6; no reliable D call. Per the germline V gene, CDR1 is MNHEY and CDR2 is SVGAGI. This CDR3 is 12 amino acids long. V lost 8 bases and J 8 bases, leaving 10 bases between the germline ends. The CDR3 protein is CASDGPHSPLHF. CDR3 nucleotide sequence: TGTGCCAGCGACGGACCGCATTCACCCCTCCACTTT.

The chain combines TRBV5-1 with TRBJ2-3; no firm D call. Deletions cut 4 bases from V and 1 base from J, with 13 bases between. This CDR3 is built from 15 residues. Germline-derived CDR1 and CDR2 are SGHRS and YFSETQ. CDR3 sequence reads: CASSEGAIRTDTQYF. CDR3 bases: TGCGCCAGCAGCGAAGGAGCAATCCGCACAGATACGCAGTATTTT.

This clone was seen only a few times. This chain uses TRBV15 with TRBJ2-5, with a tentative D call TRBD2 (6 bases). The CDR3 covers 14 residues. V was trimmed by 1 base and J by 2 bases, leaving 8 bases between them. The V gene's germline CDR1 is LNHNV and CDR2 YYDKDF (reference sequence). This CDR3 reads CATSRGGTQETQYF. The CDR3 nucleotides are TGTGCCACCAGCAGAGGTGGGACTCAAGAGACCCAGTACTTC.

As DNA, the CDR3 is TGTGCCAGCAGCGTAGGTGGGGGAACGAATGAAGCTTTCTTT. Translated, it gives CASSVGGGTNEAFF. This rearrangement joins TRBV9 to TRBJ1-1; D is perhaps TRBD1 (5 bases). Trimming left V 0 bases short and J 7 bases short, with 13 bases between. The CDR3 is made up of 14 amino acids. The germline gives CDR1 SGDLS, CDR2 YYNGEE.

V usage is TRBV27 and J usage is TRBJ1-5; D perhaps matches TRBD1 (6 bases). The CDR3 is made up of 15 amino acids. The V end was cut by 6 bases, the J end by 0 bases, with 12 bases between. Germline V gene data show CDR1 as MNHEY and CDR2 as SMNVEV (reference sequence). DNA of the CDR3: TGTGCCAGCAGGCCAGGGGACTATAGCAATCAGCCCCAGCATTTT. Translated: CASRPGDYSNQPQHF.

V and J are TRBV5-1 and TRBJ2-7; D is perhaps TRBD1 or TRBD2 (5 bases each). The CDR3 spans 14 residues. Germline V CDR1 and CDR2: SGHRS, YFSETQ. V was pared by 4 bases and J by 6 bases, with 17 bases between. The CDR3 nucleotides are TGCGCCAGCAGCGCGGACGGGGCAGGGCCCGAGCAGTACTTC. Its protein is CASSADGAGPEQYF. The full variable domain, in which reference TRBV5-1 and TRBJ2-7 provide the parts outside the CDR3, is KAGVTQTPRYLIKTRGQQVTLSCSPISGHRSVSWYQQTPGQGLQFLFEYFSETQRNKGNFPGRFSGRQFSNSRSEMNVSTLELGDSALYLCASSADGAGPEQYFGPGTRLTVT.

The chain joins TRBV5-1 to TRBJ2-2; D perhaps matches TRBD1 (5 bases). Per the germline V gene, CDR1 is SGHRS and CDR2 is YFSETQ. The CDR3 has 14 residues. V dropped 2 bases and J dropped 6 bases, with 11 bases sitting between them. The chain's CDR3 is CASSLGQGAGELFF. CDR3 bases: TGCGCCAGCAGCTTAGGGCAGGGCGCCGGGGAGCTGTTTTTT.

The chain couples TRBV5-1 to TRBJ2-7; the D gene is possibly TRBD2 (5 bases). Deletions cut 0 bases from V and 2 bases from J, with 15 bases between. This CDR3 contains 16 residues. The germline gives CDR1 SGHRS, CDR2 YFSETQ. In nucleotides, the CDR3 is TGCGCCAGCAGCTTGGAAGCGAACGAGGGAACCTACGAGCAGTACTTC. This translates into CASSLEANEGTYEQYF. Complete variable domain (other parts from reference TRBV5-1 and TRBJ2-7): KAGVTQTPRYLIKTRGQQVTLSCSPISGHRSVSWYQQTPGQGLQFLFEYFSETQRNKGNFPGRFSGRQFSNSRSEMNVSTLELGDSALYLCASSLEANEGTYEQYFGPGTRLTVT.